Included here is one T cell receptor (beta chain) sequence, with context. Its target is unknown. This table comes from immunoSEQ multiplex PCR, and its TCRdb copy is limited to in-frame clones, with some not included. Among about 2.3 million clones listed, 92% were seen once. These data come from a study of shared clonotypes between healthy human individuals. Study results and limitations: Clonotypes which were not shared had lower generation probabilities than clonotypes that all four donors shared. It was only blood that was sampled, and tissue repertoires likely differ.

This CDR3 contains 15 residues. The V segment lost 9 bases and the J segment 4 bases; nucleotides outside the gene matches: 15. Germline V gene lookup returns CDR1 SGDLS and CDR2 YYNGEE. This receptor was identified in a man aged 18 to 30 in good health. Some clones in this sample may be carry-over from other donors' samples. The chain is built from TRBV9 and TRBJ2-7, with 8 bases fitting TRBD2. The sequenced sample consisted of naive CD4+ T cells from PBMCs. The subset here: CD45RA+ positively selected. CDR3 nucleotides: TGTGCCACCCCCATGACCCAGCGGGAGTCTTACGAGCAGTACTTC. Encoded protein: CATPMTQRESYEQYF.